The 9 T cell receptor beta chains below were found in one sample sequenced in a study of control samples from healthy donors and cancer patients. The repertoire was sequenced with immunoSEQ multiplex PCR; TCRdb's copy has only in-frame clones and lacks some. The sample has some 130,000 clones; roughly 90% are singletons. Sequencing used blood. The receptors here all came from a woman aged 50 to 65 in good health.

CDR3 nucleotide sequence: TGTGCCAGCAGTTACGTACAGGGCCCATATGGCTACACCTTC. Its translation is CASSYVQGPYGYTF. This chain joins TRBV6-6 and TRBJ1-2; tentative D call: TRBD1 (6 bases). CDR1 MNHNY and CDR2 SVGAGI come from the germline V gene (reference sequence). The CDR3 has 14 residues. The V gene lost 2 bases and the J gene lost 5 bases, with 12 bases spanning the gap.

This chain uses TRBV19 with TRBJ1-4; TRBD1 aligns across 11 bases. This CDR3 comprises 17 residues. Germline V lookup: CDR1 LNHDA, CDR2 SQIVND (reference sequence). V gave up 5 bases and J gave up 2 bases; unmatched junction bases: 7. In DNA form, the CDR3 reads TGTGCCAGTAGTTCCCCGGACAGGGGGCTCACTAATGAAAAACTGTTTTTT. Translation: CASSSPDRGLTNEKLFF.

The chain joins TRBV14 to TRBJ1-1; perhaps TRBD1 as D (5 bases). CDR3 length equals 12 residues. Looked up from germline, CDR1 is SGHDN and CDR2 is FVKESK. V shed 1 base and J shed 8 bases, with 8 bases lying between them. CDR3 amino acids: CASSQAQGEAFF. The CDR3 DNA reads TGTGCCAGCAGCCAAGCGCAGGGAGAAGCTTTCTTT.

In the case of this clone: One junction end does not reproduce the germline sequence, and a read error may be involved. The chain carries TRBV28 and TRBJ2-2, with D unresolved. The V gene's germline CDR1 is MDHEN and CDR2 SYDVKM. The CDR3 runs 12 residues. CDR3 bases: TGTGCCAGCAGATTATCAACCGGGGAGCTGTTTTTT. Its translation: CASRLSTGELFF.

The chain employs TRBV30 and TRBJ2-7; TRBD1 aligns across 7 bases. With 1 base clipped from V and 5 bases from J, the junction kept 8 bases outside the gene matches. Germline loops: CDR1 GTSNPN, CDR2 SVGIG (reference sequence). The CDR3 runs to 14 residues. CDR3 sequence reads: CAWSGQGIGHEQYF. The CDR3 DNA follows: TGTGCCTGGAGTGGACAGGGAATTGGCCACGAGCAGTACTTC.

This clone has only one observation. The CDR3 nucleotides are TGTGCCAGCAGCTCTAGGACAGGGACCGCTAACTATGGCTACACCTTC. Encoded protein: CASSSRTGTANYGYTF. The chain employs TRBV7-2 and TRBJ1-2, with 8 bases aligning to TRBD1. Per the germline V gene, CDR1 is SGHTA and CDR2 is FQGNSA. The CDR3 consists of 16 residues. V dropped 4 bases and J dropped 0; count of bases not matched to a gene: 7.

The chain employs TRBV10-3 and TRBJ1-5, with a weak D call TRBD1 (5 bases). Trimming removed 2 bases at V and 7 bases at J, with 12 bases between. The CDR3 extends over 14 amino acids. CDR1 is ENHRY, CDR2 SYGVKD, per germline. Here the CDR3 reads CAISERAGSQPQHF. DNA for the CDR3: TGTGCCATCAGTGAGAGGGCAGGGTCACAGCCCCAGCATTTT.

The rearrangement uses TRBV5-1 and TRBJ2-3, with unresolved D. The length of the CDR3 is 14 residues. Germline-derived CDR1 and CDR2 are SGHRS and YFSETQ. The V gene lost 0 bases and the J gene lost 6 bases, with 11 bases spanning the gap. The CDR3 is CASSLGGQADTQYF. The CDR3 bases are TGCGCCAGCAGCTTGGGAGGCCAAGCGGATACGCAGTATTTT.

The chain employs TRBV7-9 and TRBJ2-1, with 13 bases matching TRBD2. The length of the CDR3 is 18 residues. J was trimmed by 5 bases and V by 5 bases; bases with no gene match: 12. CDR1 SEHNR and CDR2 FQNEAQ come from the germline V gene (reference sequence). CDR3: CASSQTSGGFRGNNEQFF. The CDR3 DNA follows: TGTGCCAGCAGCCAGACTAGCGGGGGGTTCAGGGGGAACAATGAGCAGTTCTTC.